This T cell receptor beta chain was retrieved from a study of T cells after yellow fever vaccination. TCRdb independently ran MiXCR on the 5' RACE reads; one entry per CDR3 protein. The sample has 500,000 to 650,000 distinct CDR3 sequences, about 13% seen once. As for this clonotype: Its antigen remains unknown.

Trimming took off 6 bases at V and 3 bases at J, with 11 bases between the two ends. Looked up from germline, CDR1 is SGHDN and CDR2 is FVKESK. The CDR3 has 13 residues. Study-level findings and limits: Detected again after the booster were most primary-vaccination clones, at 96% CD4 and 88% CD8. Weaker overall was a secondary response that nonetheless peaked faster, on day 5 versus 15.

Source: PBMCs, taken on the day of the yellow fever booster vaccination. The chain couples TRBV14 to TRBJ1-1; D might be TRBD1 (5 bases). The receptor was isolated from a man aged 25 to 40 who received the YFV17D yellow fever vaccine. The CDR3 protein is CASRSTDYTEAFF. CDR3 DNA: TGTGCCAGCAGGTCGACAGATTACACTGAAGCTTTCTTT.